One and the same sample provided the 25 T cell receptor beta chains below, sequenced in a study of T-cell reconstitution after alpha-beta-depleted transplantation in children. A library of TCRbeta sequences, prepared with unique molecular identifiers, was generated. TCRdb ran MiXCR on the PCR reads and lists one entry per CDR3 protein. The profile shows some 640,000 distinct CDR3 sequences, 16% of them singletons. The specimen comprised PBMCs from the stem cell graft donor, sampled from the stem cell graft. All receptors come from a human donor who donated a stem cell graft to a child with acute myeloid leukemia.

This clonotype was counted only a few times. This rearrangement joins TRBV24-1 to TRBJ2-1, with D unclear. The germline V gene encodes CDR1 KGHDR and CDR2 SFDVKD. V lost 1 base and J lost 12, with 12 bases in between. This CDR3 spans 13 amino acids. CDR3 in DNA: TGTGCCACCAGTGATTTCTCAAGCTTGCGGCAGTTCTTC. It encodes CATSDFSSLRQFF.

This clonotype was observed many times. CDR3 nucleotides: TGTGCCAGCAGCCTAAGCGGGGGGCCGTCCAATGAGCAGTTCTTC. Encoded protein: CASSLSGGPSNEQFF. The V gene is TRBV4-2, the J gene TRBJ2-1; 9 positions match TRBD2. The CDR3 contains 15 residues. The V gene's germline CDR1 is LGHNA and CDR2 YNFKEQ. With 4 bases clipped from V and 6 bases from J, the junction kept 7 bases outside the gene matches.

The genes are TRBV7-8 and TRBJ2-7; D is unclear. The length of the CDR3 is 13 residues. Per germline, CDR1 SGHVS and CDR2 FQNEAQ. With 6 bases removed from V and 2 bases from J, the gap between germline ends came to 11 bases. The CDR3 here is CASSPRLAYEQYF. Written as DNA, the CDR3 is TGTGCCAGCAGTCCCCGGCTGGCCTACGAGCAGTACTTC. The complete variable domain, with remaining parts taken from reference TRBV7-8 and TRBJ2-7, reads GAGVSQSPRYKVAKRGQDVALRCDPISGHVSLFWYQQALGQGPEFLTYFQNEAQLDKSGLPSDRFFAERPEGSVSTLKIQRTQQEDSAVYLCASSPRLAYEQYFGPGTRLTVT.

This clonotype was counted ten times or more. The chain couples TRBV20-1 to TRBJ2-6; D is uncertain. The V gene's germline CDR1 is DFQATT and CDR2 SNEGSKA (reference sequence). CDR3 size: 13 residues. The ends were cut back, 3 bases at V and 1 base at J, with 4 bases in the middle. CDR3 in amino acids: CSARPSGANVLTF. For the CDR3, the DNA is TGCAGTGCTAGGCCATCTGGGGCCAACGTCCTGACTTTC.

This clonotype was found a few times. The chain is built from TRBV5-1 and TRBJ2-1; TRBD2 matches 14 bases. Germline trimming cut 4 bases from V and 3 bases from J; bases unmatched to any gene: 9. CDR1 and CDR2 from the germline V gene are SGHRS and YFSETQ. The CDR3 runs to 18 residues. The CDR3 DNA reads as TGCGCCAGCAGCCCCGGACTAGCGGGGGGCCTTAGCTACAATGAGCAGTTCTTC. It is translated as CASSPGLAGGLSYNEQFF. Together with reference TRBV5-1 and TRBJ2-1, the CDR3 gives the full variable domain: KAGVTQTPRYLIKTRGQQVTLSCSPISGHRSVSWYQQTPGQGLQFLFEYFSETQRNKGNFPGRFSGRQFSNSRSEMNVSTLELGDSALYLCASSPGLAGGLSYNEQFFGPGTRLTVL.

There are a few counts of this clonotype. V and J are TRBV6-5 and TRBJ2-7; D might be TRBD2 (7 bases). Trimming pared 6 bases from V and 7 bases from J, leaving 13 bases between. From germline, CDR1 is MNHEY and CDR2 SVGAGI. This CDR3 is built from 12 residues. CDR3 residues: CASSGGPREQYF. CDR3 in DNA: TGTGCCAGCAGCGGGGGGCCCCGGGAGCAGTACTTC.

This chain connects TRBV27 to TRBJ2-1; 11 positions match TRBD2. The CDR3 sequence is 14 residues long. The V segment lost 3 bases and the J segment 11 bases; nucleotides outside the gene matches: 6. CDR1 MNHEY and CDR2 SMNVEV come from the germline V gene (reference sequence). CDR3 DNA: TGTGCCAGCAGTTTTGGTCTAGCGGGGGGCCAGCAGTTCTTC. Translated, it gives CASSFGLAGGQQFF.

This clonotype has just a few counts. The gene calls are TRBV27 and TRBJ1-1, with no clear D. The V gene lost 6 bases and the J gene lost 1 base, with 12 bases spanning the gap. The CDR3 is 14 residues long. Germline values: CDR1 MNHEY, CDR2 SMNVEV (reference sequence). The CDR3 DNA sequence: TGTGCCAGCAGCGCGACGGGGTGGAACACTGAAGCTTTCTTT. This encodes CASSATGWNTEAFF.

V and J are TRBV25-1 and TRBJ1-1; D is unclear. The CDR3 is made up of 13 amino acids. From germline, CDR1 is MGHDK and CDR2 SYGVNS. The ends were cut back, 3 bases at V and 5 bases at J, with 10 bases in the middle. CDR3 in amino acids: CASSDSAWTEAFF. The CDR3, as DNA: TGTGCCAGCAGTGATTCTGCTTGGACTGAAGCTTTCTTT. Full variable domain (missing parts from reference TRBV25-1 and TRBJ1-1): EADIYQTPRYLVIGTGKKITLECSQTMGHDKMYWYQQDPGMELHLIHYSYGVNSTEKGDLSSESTVSRIRTEHFPLTLESARPSHTSQYLCASSDSAWTEAFFGQGTRLTVV.

This clonotype was counted between two and nine times. The chain links TRBV21-1 to TRBJ2-7; the D call of TRBD1 is as the table states it, not checked on the DNA. TRBV21-1 is listed as a pseudogene. There are 13 residues in the CDR3. The CDR3: CASSNVDSYEQYV. The CDR3 bases are TGTGCCAGCAGCAATGTGGACAGCTACGAGCAGTACGTC.

This rearrangement joins TRBV5-1 to TRBJ2-7; the D is unclear. The germline gives CDR1 SGHRS, CDR2 YFSETQ. Trimming removed 2 bases from V and 4 bases from J, with 10 bases in between. The CDR3 is made up of 13 amino acids. The CDR3 loop is CASSFSEGYEQYF. The CDR3 DNA sequence: TGCGCCAGCAGCTTTTCAGAAGGGTACGAGCAGTACTTC. Based on the CDR3 plus reference TRBV5-1 and TRBJ2-7, the full variable domain is KAGVTQTPRYLIKTRGQQVTLSCSPISGHRSVSWYQQTPGQGLQFLFEYFSETQRNKGNFPGRFSGRQFSNSRSEMNVSTLELGDSALYLCASSFSEGYEQYFGPGTRLTVT.

The CDR3, as DNA: TGTGCCAGCAGCTTGCCCGGGATAAGGAACACTGAAGCTTTCTTT. Protein: CASSLPGIRNTEAFF. The chain joins TRBV5-5 to TRBJ1-1; D is undetermined. Germline CDR1 and CDR2: SGHKS and YYEKEE (reference sequence). Trimming removed 1 base at V and 1 base at J, with 11 bases between. The CDR3 consists of 15 residues.

This clonotype has a count of ten or more. The rearrangement uses TRBV29-1 and TRBJ1-4; D not resolved. The germline V gene has CDR1 SQVTM and CDR2 ANQGSEA. The CDR3 spans 13 residues. V was cut by 3 bases and J by 7 bases, with 12 bases left in between. Here the CDR3 DNA reads TGCAGCGTTGATAAGGGAGCCGGTGAAAAACTGTTTTTT. Residues: CSVDKGAGEKLFF. The complete variable domain, with remaining parts taken from reference TRBV29-1 and TRBJ1-4, reads SAVISQKPSRDICQRGTSLTIQCQVDSQVTMMFWYRQQPGQSLTLIATANQGSEATYESGFVIDKFPISRPNLTFSTLTVSNMSPEDSSIYLCSVDKGAGEKLFFGSGTQLSVL.

This clonotype was counted between two and nine times. The rearrangement uses TRBV28 and TRBJ1-2, with 12 positions matching TRBD1. There are 13 residues in the CDR3. V shed 5 bases, J shed 7 bases, and the junction held 2 bases outside the gene matches. Looked up from germline, CDR1 is MDHEN and CDR2 is SYDVKM. CDR3 sequence reads: CASSGTGGGGYTF. In DNA, the CDR3 is TGTGCCAGCAGTGGGACAGGGGGCGGTGGCTACACCTTC.

This clonotype was counted many times. J is TRBJ2-1 and V is TRBV7-2; D possibly uses TRBD1 or TRBD2 (5 bases each). Between the trimmed V and J ends, which lost 1 base and 2 bases, there was a span of 9 bases. Germline V gene data show CDR1 as SGHTA and CDR2 as FQGNSA. This CDR3 is 15 amino acids long. CDR3 coding DNA: TGTGCCAGCAGCTTAGACGGGGCAACCTACAATGAGCAGTTCTTC. The encoded protein is CASSLDGATYNEQFF.

CDR3 sequence reads: CASSQASGGAADTQYF. The CDR3 bases are TGCGCCAGCAGCCAAGCTAGCGGGGGGGCTGCCGATACGCAGTATTTT. The chain has TRBV4-1 and TRBJ2-3, with TRBD2 identical over 12 bases. The junction had 5 bases not matched to a gene; V was cut back by 1 base and J by 6 bases. This CDR3 region has 16 residues. Germline CDR1 reads MGHRA; CDR2 reads YSYEKL.

At least ten counts were recorded for this clonotype. J is TRBJ2-1 and V is TRBV20-1; D is ambiguous. There are 13 residues in the CDR3. The germline V and J ends were trimmed by 7 bases and 7 bases, with 17 bases remaining between them. The germline CDR1 and CDR2 sequences are DFQATT and SNEGSKA (reference sequence). In nucleotides, the CDR3 is TGCAGTGGGGTCCAACCTACGTGGAATGAGCAGTTCTTC. Translation: CSGVQPTWNEQFF.

This clonotype has ten or more counts. The chain employs TRBV29-1 and TRBJ1-2, with D uncertain. Germline V gives CDR1 SQVTM, CDR2 ANQGSEA. This CDR3 is built from 11 residues. V dropped 6 bases and J dropped 7 bases, with 12 bases sitting between them. CDR3 protein: CSVEPGLGYTF. Written as DNA, the CDR3 is TGCAGCGTCGAACCGGGCCTTGGCTACACCTTC.

This clonotype was found many times. This chain joins TRBV4-3 and TRBJ2-7; D gene ambiguous. The germline V gene has CDR1 LGHNA and CDR2 YSLEER. This CDR3 is built from 14 residues. Trimming took 2 bases from V and 4 from J, leaving 12 bases between them. This CDR3 is CASSQSGMSYEQYF. The DNA for the CDR3 is TGCGCCAGCAGCCAATCTGGCATGTCGTACGAGCAGTACTTC.

The V and J genes are TRBV3-1 and TRBJ1-6; possibly TRBD1 for D (5 bases). CDR1 and CDR2 (germline): LGHDT, YNNKEL (reference sequence). V lost 2 bases, J lost 7 bases, and 9 bases lay in between. The CDR3 runs 14 residues. The CDR3 here is CASSQSNRNSPLHF. The CDR3 DNA sequence: TGTGCCAGCAGCCAATCCAACAGGAATTCACCCCTCCACTTT.

The chain has TRBV12-3 or TRBV12-4 and TRBJ1-5, with 10 bases fitting TRBD1. This CDR3 is 15 amino acids long. J was trimmed by 5 bases and V by 6 bases; bases with no gene match: 7. CDR3 region: CASSPGQGHHQPQHF. The CDR3 region has the DNA TGTGCCAGCAGCCCGGGACAGGGGCATCATCAGCCCCAGCATTTT.

At least ten counts were recorded for this clonotype. The chain employs TRBV13 and TRBJ1-2; TRBD1 aligns across 7 bases. CDR1 PRHDT and CDR2 FYEKMQ come from the germline V gene (reference sequence). Trimming at V came to 4 bases and at J to 6 bases, leaving 8 bases not matched to a gene. This CDR3 is built from 14 residues. The CDR3 nucleotides are TGTGCCAGCAGCTATTTAAGAGGACAGGATGGCTACACCTTC. Translated, it gives CASSYLRGQDGYTF.

This clonotype was detected a few times. The chain joins TRBV6-5 to TRBJ1-2; maybe TRBD1 (5 bases). From germline, CDR1 is MNHEY and CDR2 SVGAGI. With 0 bases removed from V and 8 bases from J, the gap between germline ends came to 10 bases. The CDR3 length is 13 residues. CDR3 DNA: TGTGCCAGCAGTTACTCGAAGGGGAGAGGCTACACCTTC. Translation gives CASSYSKGRGYTF.

This clonotype has only a few counts. The junction and the germline gene differ at one end; a read error may be behind it. This sequence joins TRBV7-3 and TRBJ2-1, with 10 bases matching TRBD2. Germline V gene data show CDR1 as SGHTA and CDR2 as FQGTGA. The CDR3 has 15 residues. CDR3 nucleotides: TGTGCCAGCAGCCTAACAACTAGCGGGGAGGGTGAGCAGTTCTTC. The encoded protein is CASSLTTSGEGEQFF.

This clonotype was seen many times. This rearrangement joins TRBV29-1 to TRBJ2-3; weak D call: TRBD2 (7 bases). V was trimmed by 6 bases and J by 2 bases, leaving 12 bases between them. Looked up from germline, CDR1 is SQVTM and CDR2 is ANQGSEA. CDR3 size: 13 residues. CDR3 protein: CSVRGPNTDTQYF. The CDR3 coding sequence is TGCAGCGTGCGGGGGCCCAACACAGATACGCAGTATTTT.